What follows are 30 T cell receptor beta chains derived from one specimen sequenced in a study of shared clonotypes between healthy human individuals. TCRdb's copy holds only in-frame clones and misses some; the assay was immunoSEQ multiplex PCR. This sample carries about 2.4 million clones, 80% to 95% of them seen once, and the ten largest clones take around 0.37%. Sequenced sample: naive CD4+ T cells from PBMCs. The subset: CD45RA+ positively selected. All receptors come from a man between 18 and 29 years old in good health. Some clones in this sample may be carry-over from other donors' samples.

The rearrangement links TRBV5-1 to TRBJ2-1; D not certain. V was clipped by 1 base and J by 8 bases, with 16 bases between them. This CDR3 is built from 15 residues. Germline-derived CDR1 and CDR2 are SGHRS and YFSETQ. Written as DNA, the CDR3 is TGCGCCAGCAGCTTGCTCGGGTACACGGGCGATGAGCAGTTCTTC. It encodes CASSLLGYTGDEQFF.

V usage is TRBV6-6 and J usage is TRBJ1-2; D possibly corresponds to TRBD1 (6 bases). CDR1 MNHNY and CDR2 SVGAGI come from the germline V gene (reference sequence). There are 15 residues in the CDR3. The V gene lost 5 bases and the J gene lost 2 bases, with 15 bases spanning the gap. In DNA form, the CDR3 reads TGTGCCAGCAGTCAAACGACAGGACCCAACTATGGCTACACCTTC. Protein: CASSQTTGPNYGYTF.

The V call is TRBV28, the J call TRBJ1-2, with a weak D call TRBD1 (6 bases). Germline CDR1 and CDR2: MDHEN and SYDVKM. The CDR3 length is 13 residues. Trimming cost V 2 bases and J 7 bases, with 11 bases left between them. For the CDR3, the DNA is TGTGCCAGCAGTTTAGGGGGGGCGAGTGGCTACACCTTC. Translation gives CASSLGGASGYTF.

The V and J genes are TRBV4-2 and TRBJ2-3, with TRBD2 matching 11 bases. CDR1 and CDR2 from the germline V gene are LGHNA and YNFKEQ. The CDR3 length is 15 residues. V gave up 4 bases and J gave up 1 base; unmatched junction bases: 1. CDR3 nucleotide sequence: TGTGCCAGCAGCCCGGGACTAGCGGGCACAGATACGCAGTATTTT. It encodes CASSPGLAGTDTQYF.

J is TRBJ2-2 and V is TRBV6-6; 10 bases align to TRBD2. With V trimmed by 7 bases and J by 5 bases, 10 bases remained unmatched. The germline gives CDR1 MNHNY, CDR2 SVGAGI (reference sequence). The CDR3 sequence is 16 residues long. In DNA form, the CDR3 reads TGTGCCAGCAAGCCCTCTAGCGGGAGTCGAACCGGGGAGCTGTTTTTT. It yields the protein CASKPSSGSRTGELFF.

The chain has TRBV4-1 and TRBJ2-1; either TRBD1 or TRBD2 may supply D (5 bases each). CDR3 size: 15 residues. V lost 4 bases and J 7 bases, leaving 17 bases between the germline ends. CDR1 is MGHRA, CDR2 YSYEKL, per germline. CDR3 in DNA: TGCGCCAGCAGCCTACCGGGACGCCTACAGAATGAGCAGTTCTTC. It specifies CASSLPGRLQNEQFF.

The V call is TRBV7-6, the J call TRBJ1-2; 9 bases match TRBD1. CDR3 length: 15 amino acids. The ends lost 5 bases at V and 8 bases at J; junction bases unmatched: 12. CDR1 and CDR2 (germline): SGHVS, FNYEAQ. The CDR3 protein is CASSRRDRDDGGYTF. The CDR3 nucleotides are TGTGCCAGCAGCCGCCGGGACAGGGATGACGGGGGCTACACCTTC. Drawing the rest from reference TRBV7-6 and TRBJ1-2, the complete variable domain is GAGVSQSPRYKVTKRGQDVALRCDPISGHVSLYWYRQALGQGPEFLTYFNYEAQQDKSGLPNDRFSAERPEGSISTLTIQRTEQRDSAMYRCASSRRDRDDGGYTFGSGTRLTVV.

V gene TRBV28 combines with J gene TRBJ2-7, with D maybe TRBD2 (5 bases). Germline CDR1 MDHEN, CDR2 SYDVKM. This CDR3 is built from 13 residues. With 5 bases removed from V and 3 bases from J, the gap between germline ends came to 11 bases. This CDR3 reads CASSPASSYEQYF. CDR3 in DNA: TGTGCCAGCAGTCCCGCTAGCAGCTACGAGCAGTACTTC.

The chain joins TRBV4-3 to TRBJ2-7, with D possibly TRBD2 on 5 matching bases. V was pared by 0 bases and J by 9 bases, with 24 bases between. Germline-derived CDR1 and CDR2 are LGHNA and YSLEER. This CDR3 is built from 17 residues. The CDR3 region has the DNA TGCGCCAGCAGCCAAGATCCGCTAGCTCTTAATTTTGAAGGGCAGTACTTC. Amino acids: CASSQDPLALNFEGQYF.

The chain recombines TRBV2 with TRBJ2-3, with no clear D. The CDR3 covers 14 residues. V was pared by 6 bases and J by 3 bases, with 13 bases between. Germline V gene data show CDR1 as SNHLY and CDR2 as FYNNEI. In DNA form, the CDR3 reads TGTGCCAGCAGGGTTGGGGAAAGGACAGATACGCAGTATTTT. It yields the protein CASRVGERTDTQYF.

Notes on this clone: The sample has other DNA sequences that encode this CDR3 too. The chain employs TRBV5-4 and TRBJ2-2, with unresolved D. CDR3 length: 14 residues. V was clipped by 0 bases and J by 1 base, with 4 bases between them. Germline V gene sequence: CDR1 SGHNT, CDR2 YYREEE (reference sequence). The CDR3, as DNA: TGTGCCAGCAGCTTGGCGCGGAACACCGGGGAGCTGTTTTTT. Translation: CASSLARNTGELFF.

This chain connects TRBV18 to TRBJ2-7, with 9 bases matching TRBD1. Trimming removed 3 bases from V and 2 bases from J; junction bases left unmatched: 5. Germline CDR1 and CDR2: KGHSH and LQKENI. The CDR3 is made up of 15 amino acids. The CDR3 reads CASSPWGQGPYEQYF. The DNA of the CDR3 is TGTGCCAGCTCACCCTGGGGACAGGGACCCTACGAGCAGTACTTC.

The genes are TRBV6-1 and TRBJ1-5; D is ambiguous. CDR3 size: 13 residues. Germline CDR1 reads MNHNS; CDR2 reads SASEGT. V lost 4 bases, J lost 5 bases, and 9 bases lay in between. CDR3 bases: TGTGCCAGCAGTGGCGGGGTTGATCAGCCCCAGCATTTT. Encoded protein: CASSGGVDQPQHF.

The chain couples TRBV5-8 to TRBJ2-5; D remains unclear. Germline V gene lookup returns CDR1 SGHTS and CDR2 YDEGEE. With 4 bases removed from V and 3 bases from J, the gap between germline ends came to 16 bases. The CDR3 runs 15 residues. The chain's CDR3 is CASSRSSLGEETQYF. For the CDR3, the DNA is TGTGCCAGCAGCCGCTCCAGTCTTGGAGAAGAGACCCAGTACTTC.

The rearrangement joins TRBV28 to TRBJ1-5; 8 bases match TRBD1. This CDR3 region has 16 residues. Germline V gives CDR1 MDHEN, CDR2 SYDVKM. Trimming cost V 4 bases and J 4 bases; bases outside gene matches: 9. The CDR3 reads CASSSPPGQGNQPQHF. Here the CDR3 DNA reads TGTGCCAGCAGTTCCCCCCCTGGACAGGGTAATCAGCCCCAGCATTTT.

CDR3 sequence reads: CASSLRAHNTDTQYF. The CDR3 region has the DNA TGCGCCAGCAGCCTCCGAGCCCACAACACAGATACGCAGTATTTT. The chain uses TRBV5-1 and TRBJ2-3, with unresolved D. With 4 bases removed from V and 2 bases from J, the gap between germline ends came to 14 bases. CDR1 SGHRS and CDR2 YFSETQ come from the germline V gene. The CDR3 has 15 residues.

CDR3 protein: CASSFPGMGSYNEQFF. As DNA, the CDR3 is TGTGCCAGCAGCTTCCCCGGGATGGGCTCCTACAATGAGCAGTTCTTC. The chain couples TRBV7-8 to TRBJ2-1, with a possible D match to TRBD2 (5 bases). The germline V and J ends were trimmed by 3 bases and 0 bases, with 12 bases remaining between them. Germline CDR1 is SGHVS and CDR2 is FQNEAQ. This CDR3 contains 16 residues.

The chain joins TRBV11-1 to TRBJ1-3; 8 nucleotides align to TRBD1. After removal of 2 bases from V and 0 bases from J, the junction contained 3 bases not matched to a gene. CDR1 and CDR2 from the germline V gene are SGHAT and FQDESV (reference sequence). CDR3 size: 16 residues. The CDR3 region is CASSLPDRVSGNTIYF. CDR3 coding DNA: TGTGCCAGCAGCTTACCGGACAGGGTCTCTGGAAACACCATATATTTT.

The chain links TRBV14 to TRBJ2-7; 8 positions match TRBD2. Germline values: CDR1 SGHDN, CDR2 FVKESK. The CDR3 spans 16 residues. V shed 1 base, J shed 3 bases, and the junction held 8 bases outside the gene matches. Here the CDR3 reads CASSQGEAGAGYEQYF. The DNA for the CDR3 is TGTGCCAGCAGCCAAGGGGAAGCGGGGGCCGGCTACGAGCAGTACTTC.

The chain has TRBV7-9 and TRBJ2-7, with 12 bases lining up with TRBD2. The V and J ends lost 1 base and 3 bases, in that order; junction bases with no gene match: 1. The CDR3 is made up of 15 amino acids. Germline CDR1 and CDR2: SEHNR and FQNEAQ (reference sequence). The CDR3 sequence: CASSLGLAGVYEQYF. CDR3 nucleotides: TGTGCCAGCAGCTTAGGACTAGCGGGAGTCTACGAGCAGTACTTC.

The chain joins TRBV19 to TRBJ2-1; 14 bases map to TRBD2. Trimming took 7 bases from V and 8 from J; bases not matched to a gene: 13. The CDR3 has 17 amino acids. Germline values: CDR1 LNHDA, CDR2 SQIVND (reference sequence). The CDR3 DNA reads TGTGCCAGTACGGACCCCGGGACTAGCGGGAGTCCCCATGAGCAGTTCTTC. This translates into CASTDPGTSGSPHEQFF.

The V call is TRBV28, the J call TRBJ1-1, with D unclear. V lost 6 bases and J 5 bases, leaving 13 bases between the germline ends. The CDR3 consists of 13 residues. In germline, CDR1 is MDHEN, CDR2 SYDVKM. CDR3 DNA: TGTGCCAGCAGAGACACGGCCCGAACTGAAGCTTTCTTT. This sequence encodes CASRDTARTEAFF.

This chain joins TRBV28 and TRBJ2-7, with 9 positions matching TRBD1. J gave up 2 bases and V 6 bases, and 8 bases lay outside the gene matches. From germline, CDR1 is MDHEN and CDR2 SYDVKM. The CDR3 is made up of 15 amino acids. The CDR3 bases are TGTGCCAGCAGCCCCTGGGGACAGGGCACCTACGAGCAGTACTTC. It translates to CASSPWGQGTYEQYF.

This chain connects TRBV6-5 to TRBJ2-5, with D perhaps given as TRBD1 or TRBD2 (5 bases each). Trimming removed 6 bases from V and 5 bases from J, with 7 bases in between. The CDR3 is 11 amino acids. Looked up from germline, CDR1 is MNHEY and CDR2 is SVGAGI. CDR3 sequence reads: CASSRDETQYF. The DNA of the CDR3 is TGTGCCAGCAGCCGGGACGAGACCCAGTACTTC.

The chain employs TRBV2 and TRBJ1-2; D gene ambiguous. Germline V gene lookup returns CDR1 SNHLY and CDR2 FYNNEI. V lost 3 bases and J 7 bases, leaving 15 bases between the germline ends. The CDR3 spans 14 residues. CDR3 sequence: CASSDGGVHCGYTF. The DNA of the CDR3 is TGTGCCAGCAGTGACGGCGGGGTCCACTGTGGCTACACCTTC.

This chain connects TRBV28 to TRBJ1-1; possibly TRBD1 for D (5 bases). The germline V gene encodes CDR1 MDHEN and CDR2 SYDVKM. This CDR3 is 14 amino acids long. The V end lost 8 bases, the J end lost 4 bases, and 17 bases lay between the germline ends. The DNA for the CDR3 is TGTGCCAGCGGGCACCAGGGTGCGGGCACTGAAGCTTTCTTT. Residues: CASGHQGAGTEAFF. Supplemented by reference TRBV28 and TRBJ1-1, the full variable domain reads DVKVTQSSRYLVKRTGEKVFLECVQDMDHENMFWYRQDPGLGLRLIYFSYDVKMKEKGDIPEGYSVSREKKERFSLILESASTNQTSMYLCASGHQGAGTEAFFGQGTRLTVV.

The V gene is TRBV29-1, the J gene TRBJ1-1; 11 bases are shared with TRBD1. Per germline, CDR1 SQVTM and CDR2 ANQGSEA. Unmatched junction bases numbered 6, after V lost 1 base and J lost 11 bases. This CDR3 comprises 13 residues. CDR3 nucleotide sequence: TGCAGCGTTGAAGCCGGACAGGGGGCAAGGGCTTTCTTT. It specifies CSVEAGQGARAFF. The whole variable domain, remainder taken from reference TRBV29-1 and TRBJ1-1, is SAVISQKPSRDICQRGTSLTIQCQVDSQVTMMFWYRQQPGQSLTLIATANQGSEATYESGFVIDKFPISRPNLTFSTLTVSNMSPEDSSIYLCSVEAGQGARAFFGQGTRLTVV.

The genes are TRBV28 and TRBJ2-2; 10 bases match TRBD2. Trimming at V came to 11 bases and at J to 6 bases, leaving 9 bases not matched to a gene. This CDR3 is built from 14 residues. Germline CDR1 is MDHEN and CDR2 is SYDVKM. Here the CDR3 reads CAGRTSGKSGELFF. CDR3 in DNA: TGTGCCGGCCGTACTAGCGGGAAGTCCGGGGAGCTGTTTTTT. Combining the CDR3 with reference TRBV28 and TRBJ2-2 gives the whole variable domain DVKVTQSSRYLVKRTGEKVFLECVQDMDHENMFWYRQDPGLGLRLIYFSYDVKMKEKGDIPEGYSVSREKKERFSLILESASTNQTSMYLCAGRTSGKSGELFFGEGSRLTVL.

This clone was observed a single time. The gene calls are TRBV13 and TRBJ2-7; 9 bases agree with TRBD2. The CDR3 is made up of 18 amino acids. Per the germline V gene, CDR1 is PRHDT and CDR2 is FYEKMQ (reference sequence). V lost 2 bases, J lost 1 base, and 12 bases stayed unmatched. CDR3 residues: CASSLTSGLAGPSYEQYF. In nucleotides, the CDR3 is TGTGCCAGCAGCTTAACTTCAGGGCTAGCGGGGCCATCCTACGAGCAGTACTTC. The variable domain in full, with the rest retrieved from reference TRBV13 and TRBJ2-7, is AAGVIQSPRHLIKEKRETATLKCYPIPRHDTVYWYQQGPGQDPQFLISFYEKMQSDKGSIPDRFSAQQFSDYHSELNMSSLELGDSALYFCASSLTSGLAGPSYEQYFGPGTRLTVT.

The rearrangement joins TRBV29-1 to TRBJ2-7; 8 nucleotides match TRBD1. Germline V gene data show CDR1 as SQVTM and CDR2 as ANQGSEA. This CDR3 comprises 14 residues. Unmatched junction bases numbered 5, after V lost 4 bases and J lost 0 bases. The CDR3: CSVGTGTGSYEQYF. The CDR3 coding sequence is TGCAGCGTTGGAACCGGGACAGGCTCCTACGAGCAGTACTTC.